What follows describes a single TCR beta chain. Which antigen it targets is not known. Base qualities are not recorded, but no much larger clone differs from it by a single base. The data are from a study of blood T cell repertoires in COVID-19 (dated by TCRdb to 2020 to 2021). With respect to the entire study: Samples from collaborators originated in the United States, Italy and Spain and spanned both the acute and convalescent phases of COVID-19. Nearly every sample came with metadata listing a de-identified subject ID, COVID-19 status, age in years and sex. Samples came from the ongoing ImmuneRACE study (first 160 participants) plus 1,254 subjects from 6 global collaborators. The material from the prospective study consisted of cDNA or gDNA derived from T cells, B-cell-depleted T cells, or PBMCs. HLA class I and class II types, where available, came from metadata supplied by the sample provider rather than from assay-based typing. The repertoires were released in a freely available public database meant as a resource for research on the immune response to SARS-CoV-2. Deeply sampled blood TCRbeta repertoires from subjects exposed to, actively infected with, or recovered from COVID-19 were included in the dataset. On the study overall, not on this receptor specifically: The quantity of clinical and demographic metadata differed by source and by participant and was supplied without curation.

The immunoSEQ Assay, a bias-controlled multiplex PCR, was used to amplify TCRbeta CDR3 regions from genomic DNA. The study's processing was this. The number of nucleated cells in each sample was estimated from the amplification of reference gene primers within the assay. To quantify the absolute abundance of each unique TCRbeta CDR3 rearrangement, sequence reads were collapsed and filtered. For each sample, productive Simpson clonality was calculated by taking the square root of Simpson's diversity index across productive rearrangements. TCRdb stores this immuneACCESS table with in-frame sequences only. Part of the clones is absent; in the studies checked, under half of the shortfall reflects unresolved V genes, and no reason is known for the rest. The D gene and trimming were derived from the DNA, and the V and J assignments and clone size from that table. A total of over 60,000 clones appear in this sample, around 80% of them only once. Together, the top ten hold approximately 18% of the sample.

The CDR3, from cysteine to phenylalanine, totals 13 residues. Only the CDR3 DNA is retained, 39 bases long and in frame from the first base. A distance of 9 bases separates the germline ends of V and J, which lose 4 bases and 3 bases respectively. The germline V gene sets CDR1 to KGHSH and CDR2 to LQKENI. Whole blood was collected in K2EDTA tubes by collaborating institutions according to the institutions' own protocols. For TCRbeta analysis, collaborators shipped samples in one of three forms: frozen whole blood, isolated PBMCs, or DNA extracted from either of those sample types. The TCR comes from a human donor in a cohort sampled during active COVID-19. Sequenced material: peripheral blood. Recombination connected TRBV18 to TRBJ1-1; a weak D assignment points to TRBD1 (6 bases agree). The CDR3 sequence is CASSQQGDTEAFF. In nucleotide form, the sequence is TGTGCCAGCTCACAACAGGGAGACACTGAAGCTTTCTTT.